The present T cell receptor (beta chain) was sequenced within a study of blood T cell repertoires in COVID-19. The overall study: COVID-19 samples, acute and convalescent, were from the United States, Italy and Spain.

CDR3 length equals 15 residues. Between the trimmed V and J ends, which lost 0 bases and 5 bases, there was a span of 13 bases. Germline CDR1 and CDR2: LGHNA and YNFKEQ. Per the study methods: Amplification with reference gene primers provided the estimates of nucleated cell counts. Libraries were prepared by immunoSEQ multiplex PCR; TCRdb keeps only in-frame clonotypes and omits some of them. The V and J calls and clone size come from that table; D and trimming were worked out from the DNA. The sample includes over 100,000 clones, about 91% seen only once; the top ten take 10%. This chain joins TRBV4-2 and TRBJ2-5; maybe TRBD1 (6 bases). Sequenced: peripheral blood. The clonotype originates from a man aged 45-65 years with acute or convalescent COVID-19. In DNA form, the CDR3 reads TGTGCCAGCAGCCAAGATGGACAGTCTGGGGAGACCCAGTACTTC. Its translation: CASSQDGQSGETQYF.